These T cell receptor beta chains were read from a single sample in a study of blood T cell repertoires in COVID-19. Method: immunoSEQ multiplex PCR; TCRdb's copy keeps in-frame clones and lacks some. Altogether 210,000 or so clones are present, under 85% being singletons, with the ten largest covering over 6.5%. Source material: peripheral blood. These receptor sequences come from a woman older than 75 with COVID-19, enrolled during active disease. Each CDR3 is given with its conserved first and last residue. A D gene is named only where the DNA matches it firmly. Clone size is stated in some rows and not others, as once, few, many or a class when expanded.

. . TRBJ1-6 TRBV28 CASSNWQGGSPLHF TGTGCCAGCAGTAATTGGCAGGGTGGATCACCCCTCCACTTT
. . TRBJ1-1 TRBV3-1/TRBV3-2 CASSQASRNTEAFF TGTGCCAGCAGCCAAGCTTCGCGGAACACTGAAGCTTTCTTT
TRBD2 . TRBJ2-5 TRBV9 CASSPQGLAQETQYF TGTGCCAGCAGCCCACAGGGACTAGCCCAAGAGACCCAGTACTTC
. few TRBJ1-4 TRBV15 CATSRAAGGTNEKLFF TGTGCCACCAGCAGAGCGGCGGGGGGGACTAATGAAAAACTGTTTTTT
. . TRBJ2-1 TRBV19 CASSIVSGGSNEQFF TGTGCCAGTAGTATAGTTAGCGGAGGGTCCAATGAGCAGTTCTTC
. . TRBJ2-1 TRBV28 CASSSQSGLTYNEQFF TGTGCCAGCAGTTCTCAAAGCGGGCTAACCTACAATGAGCAGTTCTTC
TRBD2 . TRBJ2-3 TRBV2 CASSEGGDYYTDTQYF TGTGCCAGCAGTGAAGGGGGGGACTACTACACAGATACGCAGTATTTT
TRBD1 once TRBJ1-1 TRBV19 CASSMGTGAHDTEAFF TGTGCCAGTAGTATGGGGACAGGGGCCCACGACACTGAAGCTTTCTTT
. . TRBJ1-3 TRBV3-1/TRBV3-2 CASSQMGYTIYF TGTGCCAGCAGCCAGATGGGCTACACCATATATTTT
TRBD1 . TRBJ2-7 TRBV12-3/TRBV12-4 CASCRQGNYEQYF TGTGCCAGCTGCCGACAGGGGAACTACGAGCAGTACTTC
TRBD1 . TRBJ2-7 TRBV6-5 CASSYNRGEQYF TGTGCCAGCAGTTACAACAGGGGCGAGCAGTACTTC
. . TRBJ2-5 TRBV3-1/TRBV3-2 CASRQEVDQYF TGTGCCAGCAGACAGGAAGTCGACCAGTACTTC
TRBD1 . TRBJ1-1 TRBV29-1 CSAYRGRSEAFF TGCAGCGCCTACAGGGGGAGATCTGAAGCTTTCTTT
. . TRBJ1-5 TRBV14 CASSQMSGQPQHF TGTGCCAGCAGCCAAATGTCGGGACAGCCCCAGCATTTT
TRBD1 . TRBJ2-5 TRBV5-1 CASSLQGEETQYF TGCGCCAGCAGCTTGCAGGGGGAAGAGACCCAGTACTTC
. . TRBJ1-2 TRBV9 CASSDPGLFGYTF TGTGCCAGCAGCGACCCGGGACTCTTCGGCTACACCTTC
. . TRBJ1-5 TRBV7-8 CASSLEWAGYNQPQHF TGTGCCAGCAGCTTAGAGTGGGCAGGGTACAATCAGCCCCAGCATTTT
TRBD1 once TRBJ2-5 TRBV5-1 CASRPTGVNGETQYF TGCGCCAGCAGGCCGACAGGGGTTAATGGAGAGACCCAGTACTTC
. . TRBJ1-2 TRBV7-6 CASSLGGSPYGYTF TGTGCCAGCAGCTTAGGAGGGTCCCCCTATGGCTACACCTTC
. . TRBJ2-7 TRBV28 CASSPPAVYEQYF TGTGCCAGCAGTCCCCCCGCGGTCTACGAGCAGTACTTC
. few TRBJ2-2 TRBV9 CASRKNSNTGELFF TGTGCCAGCCGCAAAAACTCGAACACCGGGGAGCTGTTTTTT
. few TRBJ2-7 TRBV10-1 CASSGRGHISYEQYF TGCGCCAGCAGTGGCCGGGGACACATTTCCTACGAGCAGTACTTC
. . TRBJ2-7 TRBV5-1 CASSGGIKGPEQYF TGCGCCAGCAGCGGGGGGATTAAGGGGCCCGAGCAGTACTTC
. . TRBJ1-5 TRBV5-5 CASSLAGNQPQHF TGTGCCAGCAGCCTGGCAGGGAATCAGCCCCAGCATTTT
. . TRBJ1-1 TRBV6-5 CAARGDTEAFF TGTGCCGCCAGGGGAGACACTGAAGCTTTCTTT
TRBD1 few TRBJ1-4 TRBV19 CASSMDRDVKLFF TGTGCCAGTAGTATGGACAGGGACGTAAAACTGTTTTTT
. . TRBJ1-5 TRBV4-2 CASSQEAGYSNQPQHF TGTGCCAGCAGCCAAGAGGCGGGATATAGCAATCAGCCCCAGCATTTT
TRBD1 . TRBJ2-6 TRBV5-1 CASSRGQGEAGANVLTF TGCGCCAGCAGCAGGGGACAGGGAGAAGCTGGGGCCAACGTCCTGACTTTC
. few TRBJ2-5 TRBV11-2 CASSLGQGRQETQYF TGTGCCAGCAGCTTAGGGCAGGGAAGGCAAGAGACCCAGTACTTC
. . TRBJ1-4 TRBV2 CASSYQGTNEKLFF TGTGCCAGCAGTTACCAGGGGACTAATGAAAAACTGTTTTTT
. . TRBJ1-3 TRBV9 CASSDLPGGQPPSGNTIYF TGTGCCAGCAGCGACCTCCCGGGGGGCCAGCCACCTTCTGGAAACACCATATATTTT
TRBD1 . TRBJ2-2 TRBV27 CGPVSGQGATGELFF TGTGGACCTGTCTCGGGACAGGGAGCCACCGGGGAGCTGTTTTTT
. . TRBJ2-7 TRBV11-3 CASSSSSVSYEQYF TGTGCCAGCAGCTCATCAAGCGTCTCCTACGAGCAGTACTTC
. . TRBJ1-3 TRBV6-5 CASKPTVGHTIYF TGTGCCAGCAAACCCACTGTGGGGCACACCATATATTTT
. . TRBJ2-2 TRBV7-2 CASSLGQTRDTGELFF TGTGCCAGCAGCTTGGGACAGACTAGGGACACCGGGGAGCTGTTTTTT
TRBD2 once TRBJ2-7 TRBV27 CASSLWAGRAYEQYF TGTGCCAGCAGTTTATGGGCCGGGAGGGCCTACGAGCAGTACTTC
TRBD2 . TRBJ2-1 TRBV7-9 CASRHGLAGAVDEQFF TGTGCCAGCAGGCATGGACTAGCGGGAGCAGTCGATGAGCAGTTCTTC
. . TRBJ1-3 TRBV7-6 CASSLATRFSGNTIYF TGTGCCAGCAGCTTAGCAACGAGGTTCTCTGGAAACACCATATATTTT
. . TRBJ2-5 TRBV5-4 CASSPHPRETQYF TGTGCCAGCAGCCCCCACCCCCGGGAGACCCAGTACTTC
. . TRBJ1-1 TRBV18 CASSPLSWNTEAFF TGTGCCAGCTCACCACTCTCCTGGAACACTGAAGCTTTCTTT
. . TRBJ2-1 TRBV5-4 CASSPSQTSKQFF TGTGCCAGCAGCCCCTCCCAGACAAGTAAGCAGTTCTTC
. . TRBJ1-1 TRBV20-1 CSARQNTEAFF TGCAGTGCCAGACAGAACACTGAAGCTTTCTTT
TRBD1 . TRBJ2-7 TRBV19 CASSIGTGPYEQYF TGTGCCAGTAGTATCGGGACAGGACCGTACGAGCAGTACTTC
TRBD1 few TRBJ1-3 TRBV9 CASSSRTGVDTIYF TGTGCCAGCAGCTCCCGGACAGGGGTGGACACCATATATTTT
. . TRBJ1-1 TRBV18 CASTKSPRLEAFF TGTGCCAGCACCAAGTCCCCTAGGCTCGAAGCTTTCTTT
. . TRBJ1-2 TRBV10-2 CASSANRVGGYTF TGCGCCAGCAGTGCAAACAGGGTCGGCGGCTACACCTTC
. once TRBJ2-7 TRBV6-6 CASGSQGIFAYEQYF TGTGCCAGCGGGTCCCAGGGCATATTCGCCTACGAGCAGTACTTC
. . TRBJ1-1 TRBV29-1 CSVARATNTEAFF TGCAGCGTTGCGCGGGCCACCAACACTGAAGCTTTCTTT
. . TRBJ1-5 TRBV6-1 CASSEQGGNQPQHF TGTGCCAGCAGTGAGCAGGGAGGAAATCAGCCCCAGCATTTT
. . TRBJ2-3 TRBV5-4 CASSIGSLRSTDTQYF TGTGCCAGCAGCATAGGAAGTCTGAGGTCCACAGATACGCAGTATTTT
TRBD2 . TRBJ2-5 TRBV15 CATSRDFGLASPYQETQYF TGTGCCACCAGCAGAGATTTTGGACTAGCCTCCCCGTACCAAGAGACCCAGTACTTC
TRBD1 . TRBJ1-2 TRBV3-1/TRBV3-2 CASSPSGTGFYGYTF TGTGCCAGCAGCCCATCCGGGACAGGGTTCTACGGCTACACCTTC
TRBD1 . TRBJ2-2 TRBV5-1 CASSTLTGGTNTGELFF TGCGCCAGCAGCACACTGACAGGGGGCACGAACACCGGGGAGCTGTTTTTT
TRBD1 . TRBJ1-2 TRBV2 CASSAGTGSNYGYTF TGTGCCAGCAGTGCGGGGACAGGGTCTAACTATGGCTACACCTTC
TRBD1 . TRBJ1-4 TRBV5-1 CASSWGQGGREKLFF TGCGCCAGCAGCTGGGGACAGGGAGGACGGGAAAAACTGTTTTTT
. once TRBJ2-7 TRBV27 CASEDRIDYEQYF TGTGCCAGCGAAGACAGAATAGACTACGAGCAGTACTTC
. . TRBJ2-2 TRBV9 CASSTQVDANTGELFF TGTGCCAGCAGCACCCAGGTCGACGCGAACACCGGGGAGCTGTTTTTT
. . TRBJ1-2 TRBV2 CASLLGRGRGYTF TGTGCCAGCCTCCTTGGCAGGGGACGGGGCTACACCTTC
. . TRBJ1-2 TRBV6-6 CASRESGLYGYTF TGTGCCAGCAGAGAATCGGGACTTTATGGCTACACCTTC
. . TRBJ1-4 TRBV5-4 CATYYNEKLFF TGTGCCACTTACTATAACGAAAAACTGTTTTTT